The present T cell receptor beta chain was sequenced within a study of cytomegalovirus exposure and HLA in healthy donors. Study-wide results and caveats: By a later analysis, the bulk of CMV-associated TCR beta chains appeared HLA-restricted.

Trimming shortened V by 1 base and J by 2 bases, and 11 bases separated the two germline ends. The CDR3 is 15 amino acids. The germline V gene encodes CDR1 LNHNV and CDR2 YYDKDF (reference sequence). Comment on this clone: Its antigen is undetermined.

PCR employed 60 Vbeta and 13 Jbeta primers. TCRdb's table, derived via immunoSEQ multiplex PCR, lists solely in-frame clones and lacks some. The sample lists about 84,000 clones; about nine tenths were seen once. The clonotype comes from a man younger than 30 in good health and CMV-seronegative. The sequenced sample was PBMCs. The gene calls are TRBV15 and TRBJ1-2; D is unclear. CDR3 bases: TGTGCCACCAGCAGAGTGGGCAGCTTCAACTATGGCTACACCTTC. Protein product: CATSRVGSFNYGYTF.